This T cell receptor (beta chain) was recorded in a study of tumor-infiltrating lymphocytes in primary liver carcinoma (dated by TCRdb to about 2017). Study-wide context: The five patients, three men and two women aged 30 to 69 years, had hepatocellular carcinoma (four) or combined HCC and intrahepatic cholangiocarcinoma (one). The study combined TCRbeta repertoire sequencing, expression microarrays and whole-exome sequencing across five regions of each liver tumor, with adjacent normal tissue and blood. TCRbeta repertoire sequencing covered 35 or so specimens from 5 patients: about 25 tumor regions, 5 adjacent noncancerous liver tissues and 5 peripheral blood samples. The five patients had tumors of stage T1-T3 N0M0, with maximum diameters ranging from 4.2 to 10 cm. Repertoires from technical replicates were highly reproducible, with mean shared-clone rates near 0.89 and correlation coefficients above 0.98. Each sample produced roughly 3.65 to 7.5 million productive TCRbeta reads, and read depth showed no significant difference between tissue types. To link TCRbeta repertoire diversity to the local molecular phenotype, the 20 to 25 tumor region samples were profiled with Agilent mRNA microarrays.

Overall study outcomes, separate from this receptor: Only a few patients were included in the study, and the authors note that the findings should be validated in a larger study. Repertoire overlap was found to be higher between tumor regions (mean roughly 35%) than between tumor-adjacent (about 17%) or tumor-blood (14%) pairs, consistent with antigen-driven expansion. Only roughly 7-24% of top clones appeared in all five regions of a tumor, which suggests that tumor-infiltrating T cells are spatially heterogeneous. Because sequencing covered only the TCR beta chain and unpaired alpha chains were not captured, true repertoire diversity is likely underestimated. A significantly larger repertoire fraction was made up by the top 250 clones in tumors than in blood (p = 0.039). Comparison of CD4+ and CD8+ T cell repertoires was precluded by the use of bulk unsorted samples.

Total RNA and DNA were co-extracted without cell sorting from about 19-30 mg of bulk tissue using the AllPrep DNA/RNA mini kit. Surgical resection was performed in China between November 2015 and early 2016 on roughly 5 patients with histopathologically diagnosed primary liver carcinoma. Chronic HBV infection was present in the patients, and the patients were treatment-naive at sampling. Each tumor was sampled at five spatially separated regions: the tumor centre plus the superior, inferior, left-lateral and right-lateral poles. According to histology, viable tumor cells made up more than 85% of every tumor sample. Pieces of fresh tumor and adjacent tissue were cut in half, with one half kept in RNAlater at -80 degrees C and the other half sent for histology. A constant-region primer and ProtoScript II reverse transcriptase were used to reverse-transcribe TCRbeta-specific cDNA from around 480 ng total RNA. Three nested multiplex PCR rounds, following a slightly modified ARM-PCR procedure, were used to build the TCRbeta libraries. Sample barcodes and Illumina adapters were attached in a final 25-cycle PCR using Deep VentR polymerase. Amplicons of 200-500 bp were gel-purified with a QIAquick gel extraction kit before sequencing. The TCRbeta amplicons were sequenced with 250-bp paired-end reads on an Illumina HiSeq 2500. Per the source publication's procedure: To recover full CDR3 sequences, reads were quality-trimmed using Trimmomatic v0.33 and paired reads were then merged using FLASH v1.2.11. V, D and J germline segments were assigned to the rearranged TCRbeta sequences by MiGEC v1.2.1b. Clonotype statistics and Shannon-Wiener diversity indices were calculated with VDJtools v1.0.0. Except for diversity analysis, only the 250 most abundant clonotypes of each sample were used in subsequent analyses to reduce sampling bias. TCRdb's own reprocessing of the public reads used fastp at Q25 and MiXCR and kept productive beta chains. Each entry merges the rows of one CDR3 protein and shows their most common DNA and genes. The V and J calls, along with clone size, are taken from TCRdb and not from the paper's own processing. The sample table records roughly 120,000 distinct CDR3 sequences; 64% of these occur just once. The ten top clones hold about 8% of the sample.

Concerning this clonotype: Its recognized antigen is unknown. Per-nucleotide qualities are absent, and no much larger clonotype sits a single base away.

The receptor was isolated from a woman aged 55-69 years with primary liver carcinoma and hepatitis B virus infection. What was sequenced was liver tumor tissue from sampling region 3. The sample's cell subset or site, from its label and the paper: tumor region T3, left-lateral pole.

CDR3 region: CANRGQYTDTQYF. The sequence in DNA is TGTGCCAACAGAGGACAGTACACAGATACGCAGTATTTT. The chain was built from TRBV28 and TRBJ2-3; matching of 6 bases hints at TRBD1 as the D gene. The CDR3 spans 13 residues, from the cysteine through the phenylalanine. Only the CDR3 part of the read is kept: 39 bases, read in frame from the first base. In the germline V gene, CDR1 corresponds to MDHEN and CDR2 to SYDVKM. V and J lose 10 bases and 2 bases, and a span of 13 bases separates them. Reference TRBV28 and TRBJ2-3 genes cover what lies past the CDR3, so the full variable domain is DVKVTQSSRYLVKRTGEKVFLECVQDMDHENMFWYRQDPGLGLRLIYFSYDVKMKEKGDIPEGYSVSREKKERFSLILESASTNQTSMYLCANRGQYTDTQYFGPGTRLTVL.